This T cell receptor (beta chain) was documented in a study of cytomegalovirus exposure and HLA in healthy donors (dated by TCRdb to the late 2010s). A note on the overall study: According to an earlier analysis of 587 of the donors, about 179 million T cells yielded roughly 110 million unique TCR beta sequences and 250 to 350 Gb of sequence data. An early release that covered about 600 HLA-typed donors contained around 300 gigabases of sequencing data and some 87 million unique TCR sequences. Of the roughly 400 genotyped donors, roughly 76% were placed in the genetic ancestry cluster associated with self-reported Caucasian donors. The study aimed to test whether cataloging public T cell receptors could reveal signatures of past pathogen exposure. The study used immunosequencing to profile the T cell repertoires of about 670 subjects and linked those repertoires to cytomegalovirus serostatus. A separate validation cohort of roughly 110 different subjects was used in addition to the 666-subject first cohort. The study combined high-throughput TCR immunosequencing, statistical association of individual TCRs with disease status, and machine learning to predict cytomegalovirus infection status. A later analysis re-examined previously published TCR beta repertoires from just over 650 donors and added high-resolution HLA genotyping to investigate patterns of TCR occurrence. In the later analysis, no new phenotypic data were used to find candidate immune exposures; instead, reliance was placed on TCR beta sequences and their occurrence across donors. To decide whether each TCR beta V gene segment behaved as functional or pseudogenic, an earlier analysis of some 600 of the donors relied on high-throughput TCR beta sequencing. Donor age, sex, ethnicity and CMV serostatus were compiled alongside the repertoire data. In a later genetic analysis, genome-wide SNP genotypes for about three fifths of the roughly 670 donors were used, and that subset was treated as a discovery cohort. All discovery cohort repertoires had been generated using a single sequencing platform. Both class I and class II loci were covered by HLA typing, at four-digit resolution. Typing coverage differed by locus: A, B, C, DRB1 and DQB1 were typed in roughly 629-640 donors, DQA1 in 500 to 550, DPA1 in around 580, and DPB1 in roughly 470. Five DR-DQ haplotypes were treated as single units for association and clustering because of strong linkage in the cohort. Among about 370 genotyped donors of the cohort, an average of about 240,000 unique TCR beta nucleotide sequences was sequenced per donor, of which about 20% were non-productive.

On the study overall, not on this receptor specifically: The study gave a list of under 200 TCR beta chains associated with cytomegalovirus. In a later genetic analysis, a missense DCLRE1C variant was associated with V-gene and J-gene trimming of TCR beta chains, and the association was replicated in an independent cohort. Because counts were too low, more than 15 rarely observed V segments, including chromosome 9 orphons, were left out of the earlier analysis of some 600 of the donors. According to the authors, the approach could potentially be generalized to other disease states and immunological phenotypes. In a later analysis, several top co-occurrence clusters were reported to appear linked to parvovirus B19, influenza, CMV and Epstein-Barr virus. Most CMV-associated TCR beta chains appeared to be HLA-restricted in a later analysis, and the HLA associations seemed to be driven largely by CMV exposure. Because the 87-base-pair reads could not distinguish some IMGT-functional V segments, including TRBV6-2 and TRBV6-3, those segments were excluded. Across donors, most TCR sequences were observed very rarely, whereas some public TCRs were present in many individuals. A further reported finding was that TCR beta sequences accurately predicted the HLA-A and HLA-B alleles for most subjects in the first cohort. In a later analysis, some 17,000 TCR beta sequences were associated with specific HLA alleles at a false discovery rate of 0.05. Roughly uniform sequencing depth across donors was assumed in presence/absence analyses, although this assumption may not hold. For the cohort, immune exposure information was limited to CMV serostatus. A few of the identified cytomegalovirus-associated TCR beta chains were confirmed in vitro to be specific for cytomegalovirus antigens. In both the original and validation cohorts, the classifier was reported to diagnose cytomegalovirus status with high specificity and sensitivity. Because HLA typing was unavailable for some donors at each locus, only the typed subset was used in association tests. Compared with the roughly 700-donor mean, donors in an Asian-associated ancestry cluster had fewer N-insertions in productive TCRs, according to a later genetic analysis. Correlated functional status among segregating V segments might be attributable to linkage disequilibrium, but an unknown experimental factor could not be ruled out. In a later analysis, the rate of TCR association differed among HLA loci, with DRB1 alleles having the most associated TCRs and HLA-C alleles having the fewest. In an earlier analysis of under 600 of the donors, most TCR beta V segments were observed in productive rearrangements about 87% or about 30% of the time, broadly matching IMGT annotations. When HLA alleles, especially DR and DQ, strongly co-occurred, TCR associations were difficult to assign to individual alleles. In a later analysis, HLA-associated TCR beta chains showed more clonal expansion and lower generation probabilities than non-associated chains that were equally common. A cluster of highly shared sequence variants was judged likely to represent a technical artifact of the sequencing pipeline. In this cohort, only TCR beta chains were sequenced, and detectable features were limited by the absence of alpha or paired-chain data.

In total, 600 or so healthy bone marrow donors made up the cohort. At the time of sampling, all cohort members were nominally healthy, though unrecorded immune exposures were likely present. The donor was CMV seronegative and was included in the group of under 450 seronegative cohort members. A peripheral blood sample was provided by each donor, and peripheral blood mononuclear cells were used for TCR beta sequencing. The Qiagen DNeasy Blood Extraction Kit was used to extract genomic DNA from the blood cell samples. CDR1 and CDR2 were assigned from the germline V gene (reference sequence) as MNHNY and SVGAGI. V is clipped by 2 bases and J by 4 bases, and the sequence between their germline boundaries is 9 bases long. Taken from cysteine to phenylalanine, the CDR3 has 13 residues. The entry retains the CDR3 DNA only, 39 bases that are in frame from base 1. Turning to this clone: What this receptor recognizes is not known. Per-base quality was not reported, and no clone a single base away is much larger than it.

Receptor amplification or capture employed the immunoSEQ multiplex PCR assay. For the multiplex PCR, a mixture combining 60 forward primers for TCR Vbeta segments and 13 reverse primers for TCR Jbeta segments was used. The CDR3 region of rearranged TCR beta genes was amplified from genomic DNA with a multiplex PCR assay. The Illumina HiSeq System was used to sequence the amplified TCR beta libraries as 87-base-pair reads. Under the source paper's analysis protocol: Across the 600 to 700 repertoires, a later analysis counted 80 million or so unique TCR beta chains, around 10 million of which were shared by at least two donors. Raw reads were error-corrected and collapsed into unique sequences by a nearest-neighbor algorithm in which closely related sequences were merged to remove PCR and sequencing errors. Alignment of CDR3 sequences to IMGT reference sequences was used to assign V, D and J gene segments. For a sequence to be retained, at least a six-nucleotide match to both a V gene segment and a J gene segment was required. A rearrangement counted as productive if the CDR3 had no stop codons and remained in frame with V and J, and every other rearrangement counted as non-productive. Following IMGT convention, CDR3 was defined as the stretch from the second conserved V-encoded cysteine to the conserved J-encoded phenylalanine. The earlier analysis of about 590 of the donors excluded sequences that lacked an unambiguous match to a single V gene segment. In an earlier analysis of a few hundred of the donors, a V segment was called functional when productive rearrangements were above 56.7%, and segregating when the standard deviation between donors exceeded 5%. To diagnose cytomegalovirus status from the catalog of TCR beta chain sequences, a statistical classification framework was built. V and J gene assignment, in a later analysis, came from comparing TCR nucleotide sequences with IMGT/GENE-DB human TR gene sequences. The TCRdist pipeline was used in a later analysis to assign CDR3 sequences and most-parsimonious VDJ recombination scenarios. In a later analysis, each TCR beta chain was defined by its CDR3 amino acid sequence together with its V-gene family, and reads without a unique V-gene family were excluded. As a way to deal with suspected cross-contamination and a sequencing artifact, a later analysis dropped nearly 600 nucleotide sequences that were highly shared and had low generation probability. A later analysis calculated a clonal expansion index for each public chain from normalized within-repertoire ranks of inferred template counts. In a later analysis, generation probabilities were computed using a VDJ recombination model fitted to out-of-frame rearrangements, and the results were checked against IGoR. Hypergeometric tests were used in a later analysis to score TCR-TCR, TCR-HLA and TCR-CMV co-occurrence, with a repertoire-size bias correction applied to the TCR pairs. In a later analysis, false discovery rates were estimated by permuting HLA or CMV assignments 20 times. In a later analysis, co-occurring TCRs were grouped with DBSCAN, and TCRdist sequence similarity was added when clustering was performed within HLA-allele-positive subsets. Repertoires with fewer than 30,000 or more than 120,000 public chains, plus five repertoires with anomalous nucleotide sharing, were excluded from co-occurrence clustering. The table was pulled from immuneACCESS by TCRdb, which kept in-frame rearrangements only. Such tables lose some clones; where checked, under half of the loss comes from unresolved V genes, and the rest has no known cause. V and J calls and clone size are copied from that table; D and trimming were computed from the DNA. In this sample the table shows around 130,000 clones, 8.5% to 10% of which occur a single time. 5.5% of the sample rests with the top ten.

Material: PBMCs. This chain is built from TRBV6-6 and TRBJ2-7; tentative D gene TRBD2, with 5 bases matching. This TCR was recovered from a man aged 35 to 55 in good health and CMV-seronegative. Here is the DNA: TGTGCCAGCAGTTACCTCCGGACTTACGAGCAGTACTTC. It encodes CASSYLRTYEQYF.